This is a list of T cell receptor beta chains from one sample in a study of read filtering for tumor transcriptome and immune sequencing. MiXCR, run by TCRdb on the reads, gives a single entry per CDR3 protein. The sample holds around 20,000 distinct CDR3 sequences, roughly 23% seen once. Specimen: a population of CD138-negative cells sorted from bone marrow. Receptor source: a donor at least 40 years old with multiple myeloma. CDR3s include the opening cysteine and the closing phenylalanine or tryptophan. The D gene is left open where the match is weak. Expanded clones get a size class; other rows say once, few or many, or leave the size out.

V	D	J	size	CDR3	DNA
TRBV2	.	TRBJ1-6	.	CGSSVDSSPLHF	TGTGGCAGCAGTGTTGACAGTTCACCCCTCCACTTT
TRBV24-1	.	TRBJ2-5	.	CATSDLEETSQETQYF	TGTGCCACCAGTGATTTGGAGGAGACAAGCCAAGAGACCCAGTACTTC
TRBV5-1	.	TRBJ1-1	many	CASRPDVGTEAFF	TGCGCCAGCAGGCCCGACGTGGGCACTGAAGCTTTCTTT
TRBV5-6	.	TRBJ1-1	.	CASRLEGGTEAFF	TGTGCCAGCAGACTGGAGGGGGGGACTGAAGCTTTCTTT
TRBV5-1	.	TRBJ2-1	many	CASSLEGGQFF	TGCGCCAGCAGCCTGGAGGGTGGGCAGTTCTTC
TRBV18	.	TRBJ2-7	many	CASSTQGHEQYF	TGTGCCAGCTCAACTCAGGGCCACGAGCAGTACTTC
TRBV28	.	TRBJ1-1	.	CASSTPAGTDEAFF	TGTGCCAGCAGTACCCCGGCGGGGACCGATGAAGCTTTCTTT
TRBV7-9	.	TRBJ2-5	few	CASSLSSGQETQYF	TGTGCCAGCAGCTTATCTTCGGGACAAGAGACCCAGTACTTC
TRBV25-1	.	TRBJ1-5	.	CASSECNKEQPQHF	TGTGCCAGCAGTGAATGTAATAAGGAACAGCCCCAGCATTTT
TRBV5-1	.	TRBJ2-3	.	CASSLETGLGDTQYF	TGCGCCAGCAGCTTGGAAACAGGGTTAGGCGATACGCAGTATTTT
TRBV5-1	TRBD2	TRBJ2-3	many	CASRHGTSGWKDTQYF	TGCGCCAGCAGACACGGGACTAGCGGGTGGAAAGATACGCAGTATTTT
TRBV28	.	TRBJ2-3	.	CASSLAYPGVGTDTQYF	TGTGCCAGCAGTTTAGCCTATCCGGGAGTGGGCACAGATACGCAGTATTTT
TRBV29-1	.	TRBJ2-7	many	CSTILDSYEQYF	TGCAGCACCATCCTTGACTCCTACGAGCAGTACTTC
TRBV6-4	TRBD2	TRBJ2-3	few	CASSDSSGGDTQYF	TGTGCCAGCAGTGACTCTAGCGGGGGAGATACGCAGTATTTT
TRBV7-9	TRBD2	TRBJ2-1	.	CASRGLAGTEQFF	TGTGCCAGCAGAGGACTAGCGGGTACTGAGCAGTTCTTC
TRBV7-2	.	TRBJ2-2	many	CASSLAAAANTGELFF	TGTGCCAGCAGCTTAGCGGCGGCTGCGAACACCGGGGAGCTGTTTTTT